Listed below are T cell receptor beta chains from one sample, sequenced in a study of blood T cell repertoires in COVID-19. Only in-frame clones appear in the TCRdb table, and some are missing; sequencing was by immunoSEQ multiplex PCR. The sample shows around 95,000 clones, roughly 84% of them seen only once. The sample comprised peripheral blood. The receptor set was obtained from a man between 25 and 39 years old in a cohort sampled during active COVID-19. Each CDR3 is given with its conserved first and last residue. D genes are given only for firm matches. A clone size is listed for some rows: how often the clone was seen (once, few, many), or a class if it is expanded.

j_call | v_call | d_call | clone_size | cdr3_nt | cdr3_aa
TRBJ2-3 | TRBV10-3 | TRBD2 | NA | TGTGCCATCAGTGATGAGGGTAGCGGGGATACGCAGTATTTT | CAISDEGSGDTQYF
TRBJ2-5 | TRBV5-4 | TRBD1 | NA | TGTGCCAGCAGCAATGGACAGGGACTTTACCAAGAGACCCAGTACTTC | CASSNGQGLYQETQYF
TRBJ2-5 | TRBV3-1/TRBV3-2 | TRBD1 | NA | TGTGCCAGCAGCTATGGACAGGGGGCTCTTGAGACCCAGTACTTC | CASSYGQGALETQYF
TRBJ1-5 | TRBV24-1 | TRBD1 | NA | TGTGCCACCAGTGATTCCGGGACAGGGAATCAGCCCCAGCATTTT | CATSDSGTGNQPQHF
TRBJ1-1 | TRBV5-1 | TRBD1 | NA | TGCGCCAGCAGCCCGAACAGGGGGGAAGCTTTCTTT | CASSPNRGEAFF
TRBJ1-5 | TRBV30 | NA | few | TGTGCCTGGAGCGGAGACAGCCTCAATCAGCCCCAGCATTTT | CAWSGDSLNQPQHF
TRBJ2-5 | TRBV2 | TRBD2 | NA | TGTGCCAGCAAGATGACTAGCGGGGGAGCCGGGAGAGAAAAAGAGACCCAGTACTTC | CASKMTSGGAGREKETQYF
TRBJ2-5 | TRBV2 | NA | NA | TGTGCCAGCAGTCCTAGTGTGGCCCAGTACTTC | CASSPSVAQYF
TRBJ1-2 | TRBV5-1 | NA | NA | TGCGCCAGCAGCCCGGAATTAGACAGAGGCTATGGCTACACCTTC | CASSPELDRGYGYTF
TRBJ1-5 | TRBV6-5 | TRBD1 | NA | TGTGCCAGCAGTCGGGACAGGGAGAGCCAGCCCCAGCATTTT | CASSRDRESQPQHF
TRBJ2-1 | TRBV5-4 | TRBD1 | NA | TGTGCCAGCAGCCCCGGGACAGGGCTGGACAATGAGCAGTTCTTC | CASSPGTGLDNEQFF
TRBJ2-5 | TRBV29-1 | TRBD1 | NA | TGCAGCGTTGAGGCGCAAAGGGACAGCAAACAAGAGACCCAGTACTTC | CSVEAQRDSKQETQYF
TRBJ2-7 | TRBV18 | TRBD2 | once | TGTGCCAGCTCACTCACTAGCGGGGGGCTTCGGGAGCAGTACTTC | CASSLTSGGLREQYF
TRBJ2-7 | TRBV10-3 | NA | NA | TGTGCCATCAGTTCAACAGGGACCTACGAGCAGTACTTC | CAISSTGTYEQYF
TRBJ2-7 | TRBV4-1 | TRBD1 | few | TGCGCCAGCAGCTCTCCCGGACAGGGAAGAGAGCAGTACTTC | CASSSPGQGREQYF
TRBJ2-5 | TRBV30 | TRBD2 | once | TGTGCCTGGAGTGCCGACGACGGGGGGGTCGAGGAGACCCAGTACTTC | CAWSADDGGVEETQYF
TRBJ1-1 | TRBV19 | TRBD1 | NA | TGTGCCAGTAGTACCGACAGGGGGAACACTGAAGCTTTCTTT | CASSTDRGNTEAFF
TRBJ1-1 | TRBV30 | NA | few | TGTGCCTGGAGTGCCACACAGAACACTGAAGCTTTCTTT | CAWSATQNTEAFF
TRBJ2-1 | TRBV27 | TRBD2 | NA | TGTGCCAGCAGTTTTCCCGGGGGGTTTGAGCAGTTCTTC | CASSFPGGFEQFF
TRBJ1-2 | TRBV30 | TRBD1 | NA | TGTGCCTGGCTAGTAACCAACAGGGGGCGAAGGGGCTACACCTTC | CAWLVTNRGRRGYTF
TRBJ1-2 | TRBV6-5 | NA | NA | TGTGCCAGCAGTTACTCGAATGCGCCGTATGGCTACACCTTC | CASSYSNAPYGYTF
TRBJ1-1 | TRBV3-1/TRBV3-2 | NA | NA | TGTGCCAGCAGCCAGGCGGCCATGAACACTGAAGCTTTCTTT | CASSQAAMNTEAFF